Below, 7 T cell receptor beta chains from the same sample are listed, as sequenced in a study of Ad26.COV2.S vaccination and SARS-CoV-2 variants. As for treatment: over 15 received Ad26.COV2.S at low or high dose, single or two shots; 5 received placebo; per-sample allocation not given. Sampling was performed 63 days after the first vaccine or placebo injection. Only in-frame clones appear in the TCRdb table, and some are missing; sequencing was by immunoSEQ multiplex PCR. This table holds 400,000 to 450,000 clones, 90% found once. The source was peripheral blood, collected in a trial of Ad26.COV2.S vaccine versus placebo. Source of these receptors: a person aged 18-60 years who received the Ad26.COV2.S COVID-19 vaccine or a placebo.

This clone was recorded only once. This chain joins TRBV3-1 (or the pseudogene TRBV3-2) and TRBJ1-2; D ambiguous. Trimming cost V 3 bases and J 7 bases, with 15 bases left between them. The CDR3 has 14 amino acids. Germline CDR1 reads LGHDT; CDR2 reads YNNKEL (reference sequence). CDR3 DNA sequence: TGTGCCAGCAGCCAGCGGGGTCTTTTTTCTGGCTACACCTTC. Translating it yields CASSQRGLFSGYTF.

The chain couples TRBV16 to TRBJ1-1; D gene uncertain. The ends were cut back, 2 bases at V and 1 base at J, with 11 bases in the middle. Germline-derived CDR1 and CDR2 are KGHSY and FQNENV. The CDR3 covers 15 residues. The CDR3 loop is CASSQVGIRNTEAFF. The CDR3 coding sequence is TGTGCCAGCAGCCAAGTAGGGATACGGAACACTGAAGCTTTCTTT.

The V gene is TRBV7-6, the J gene TRBJ2-7, with TRBD2 matching 10 bases. This CDR3 has 17 amino acids. J gave up 6 bases and V 5 bases, and 16 bases lay outside the gene matches. CDR1 SGHVS and CDR2 FNYEAQ come from the germline V gene. CDR3 region: CASSPWSLAGAVGEQYF. The DNA of the CDR3 is TGTGCCAGCAGCCCCTGGAGCCTAGCGGGAGCAGTAGGCGAGCAGTACTTC.

The chain is built from TRBV6-4 and TRBJ2-3; 10 nucleotides align to TRBD1. CDR3 length: 15 amino acids. Germline V gene lookup returns CDR1 MRHNA and CDR2 SNTAGT. Trimming at V came to 4 bases and at J to 4 bases, leaving 5 bases not matched to a gene. This chain's CDR3 is CASSAETGGADTQYF. In DNA, the CDR3 is TGTGCCAGCAGTGCCGAGACAGGGGGCGCAGATACGCAGTATTTT.

J is TRBJ2-3 and V is TRBV24-1; D is undetermined. This CDR3 is built from 15 residues. V lost 2 bases and J lost 0, with 8 bases in between. The germline gives CDR1 KGHDR, CDR2 SFDVKD. The CDR3 spells CATSDSRPSTDTQYF. The CDR3 DNA reads as TGTGCCACCAGTGATTCGCGGCCTAGCACAGATACGCAGTATTTT.

V and J are TRBV28 and TRBJ1-3; D is ambiguous. Germline loops: CDR1 MDHEN, CDR2 SYDVKM. Trimming shortened V by 2 bases and J by 0 bases, and 5 bases separated the two germline ends. This CDR3 contains 14 residues. The CDR3 DNA sequence: TGTGCCAGCAGTTTAAAAAGCTCTGGAAACACCATATATTTT. This translates into CASSLKSSGNTIYF.

This clone came up once. The J gene is TRBJ1-2, the V gene TRBV20-1; no clear D. The V gene lost 7 bases and the J gene lost 7 bases, with 13 bases spanning the gap. This CDR3 spans 11 amino acids. The germline V gene has CDR1 DFQATT and CDR2 SNEGSKA (reference sequence). The CDR3 DNA follows: TGCAGTGAGAAGGCGCGGGGTGGCTACACCTTC. It is translated as CSEKARGGYTF.